A selection of T cell receptor beta chains follows, all from one sample in a study of OX40 agonist ivuxolimab in advanced cancers. Measured with immunoSEQ multiplex PCR; TCRdb has only the in-frame clones, and not every one. The sample includes tens of thousands of clones, more than 75% of them seen just once. Sample: CD4+ or CD8+ T cells sorted from blood, taken in a trial of the OX40 agonist ivuxolimab. These receptors were collected from an adult with an advanced solid tumor such as melanoma, head and neck, liver or kidney cancer. The CDR3 runs from the conserved cysteine through the conserved F or W. D genes are given only for firm matches. A clone size is listed for some rows: how often the clone was seen (once, few, many), or a class if it is expanded.

clone size: few
J gene: TRBJ1-2
D gene: NA
V gene: TRBV7-9
CDR3 length: 11
CDR3 DNA: TGTGCCAGCAGCTTAGTCGGAGATCTCACCTTC
CDR3 protein: CASSLVGDLTF

clone size: NA
J gene: TRBJ1-2
D gene: NA
V gene: TRBV10-3
CDR3 length: 15
CDR3 DNA: TGTGCCATCAGTGAGTCCTCAGGTTATAACTATGGCTACACCTTC
CDR3 protein: CAISESSGYNYGYTF

clone size: NA
J gene: TRBJ1-2
D gene: TRBD1
V gene: TRBV7-2
CDR3 length: 14
CDR3 DNA: TGTGCCAGCAGGTGGGACAGGGAATCCTTTGGCTACACCTTC
CDR3 protein: CASRWDRESFGYTF

clone size: NA
J gene: TRBJ2-5
D gene: NA
V gene: TRBV6-1
CDR3 length: 12
CDR3 DNA: TGTGCCAGCAGTGAAGTCATAGAGACCCAGTACTTC
CDR3 protein: CASSEVIETQYF

clone size: NA
J gene: TRBJ1-1
D gene: NA
V gene: TRBV6-1
CDR3 length: 13
CDR3 DNA: TGTGCCAGCAGCAGCTACCTGAACACTGAAGCTTTCTTT
CDR3 protein: CASSSYLNTEAFF

clone size: NA
J gene: TRBJ1-1
D gene: NA
V gene: TRBV18
CDR3 length: 16
CDR3 DNA: TGTGCCAGCTCACCGAGGGGGGCCCGGGGGTACACTGAAGCTTTCTTT
CDR3 protein: CASSPRGARGYTEAFF

clone size: NA
J gene: TRBJ1-4
D gene: NA
V gene: TRBV5-1
CDR3 length: 17
CDR3 DNA: TGCGCCAGCAGCTACTCAAATAGAAGTGCAACTAATGAAAAACTGTTTTTT
CDR3 protein: CASSYSNRSATNEKLFF

clone size: NA
J gene: TRBJ2-7
D gene: NA
V gene: TRBV6-1
CDR3 length: 13
CDR3 DNA: TGTGCCAGCGGTAAGAACATTCACTACGAGCAGTACTTC
CDR3 protein: CASGKNIHYEQYF

clone size: NA
J gene: TRBJ1-4
D gene: TRBD1
V gene: TRBV9
CDR3 length: 18
CDR3 DNA: TGTGCCAGCAGCCCACACGACAGGGCGCGGTCAACTAATGAAAAACTGTTTTTT
CDR3 protein: CASSPHDRARSTNEKLFF

clone size: few
J gene: TRBJ1-5
D gene: NA
V gene: TRBV4-2
CDR3 length: 15
CDR3 DNA: TGTGCCAGCAGTCGTACGGGACAAGACAATCAGCCCCAGCATTTT
CDR3 protein: CASSRTGQDNQPQHF